Listed below are T cell receptor beta chains from one sample, sequenced in a study of cytomegalovirus exposure and HLA in healthy donors. The protocol was immunoSEQ multiplex PCR, while the TCRdb copy is restricted to in-frame clones and leaves out a portion. Of 100,000 to 150,000 clones in the sample, roughly 93% were seen once. The specimen sequenced was PBMCs. The source is a woman between 18 and 29 years old in good health and CMV-seronegative. Each CDR3 is given with its conserved first and last residue. A D gene is named only where the DNA matches it firmly. Some rows have no size entry. The others give once, few or many, or a class for an expanded clone.

j_call: TRBJ2-2
clone_size: NA
v_call: TRBV6-5
d_call: TRBD1
cdr3_nt: TGTGCCAGCAGTCGACAGGGGTCCGGGGAAGGGGAGCTGTTTTTT
cdr3_aa: CASSRQGSGEGELFF

j_call: TRBJ2-7
clone_size: once
v_call: TRBV18
d_call: NA
cdr3_nt: TGTGCCAGCTCACCAAGTCTTGCAGGGAATGACGAGCAGTACTTC
cdr3_aa: CASSPSLAGNDEQYF

j_call: TRBJ1-5
clone_size: NA
v_call: TRBV30
d_call: TRBD1
cdr3_nt: TGTGCCTGGGATACAGGGGCGAATCAGCCCCAGCATTTT
cdr3_aa: CAWDTGANQPQHF

j_call: TRBJ1-3
clone_size: NA
v_call: TRBV5-1
d_call: NA
cdr3_nt: TGCGCCAGCAGCCCCCAAGGAGGAACTGGAAACACCATATATTTT
cdr3_aa: CASSPQGGTGNTIYF

j_call: TRBJ1-2
clone_size: once
v_call: TRBV5-4
d_call: NA
cdr3_nt: TGTGCCAGCCGGGCCAGGGGCAAGGACTATGGCTACACCTTC
cdr3_aa: CASRARGKDYGYTF

j_call: TRBJ1-4
clone_size: NA
v_call: TRBV27
d_call: NA
cdr3_nt: TGTGCCAGCAGTACCGTTGCAAGGGGTGAAAAACTGTTTTTT
cdr3_aa: CASSTVARGEKLFF

j_call: TRBJ2-1
clone_size: NA
v_call: TRBV11-2
d_call: NA
cdr3_nt: TGTGCCAGCAGCTTAACTCCCACCTACAATGAGCAGTTCTTC
cdr3_aa: CASSLTPTYNEQFF

j_call: TRBJ1-1
clone_size: NA
v_call: TRBV5-5
d_call: NA
cdr3_nt: TGTGCCAGCACCTCTGTGGAGTATCCCACTGAAGCTTTCTTT
cdr3_aa: CASTSVEYPTEAFF

j_call: TRBJ2-5
clone_size: NA
v_call: TRBV28
d_call: NA
cdr3_nt: TGTGCCAGCAGTTTTCAACTAGGGGGGGTGGAAGAGACCCAGTACTTC
cdr3_aa: CASSFQLGGVEETQYF

j_call: TRBJ1-2
clone_size: NA
v_call: TRBV6-5
d_call: NA
cdr3_nt: TGTGCCAGCAGTTTGCGCTCCTGGACAGTGAGCTATGGCTACACCTTC
cdr3_aa: CASSLRSWTVSYGYTF

j_call: TRBJ1-6
clone_size: NA
v_call: TRBV28
d_call: NA
cdr3_nt: TGTGCCAGCAGTGGCGGGGGAAGCTCACCCCTCCACTTT
cdr3_aa: CASSGGGSSPLHF

j_call: TRBJ2-1
clone_size: once
v_call: TRBV5-1
d_call: TRBD2
cdr3_nt: TGCGCCAGCAGCTCCAGCCGACTAGCGGGAGGGAGGGGTGAGCAGTTCTTC
cdr3_aa: CASSSSRLAGGRGEQFF

j_call: TRBJ1-5
clone_size: NA
v_call: TRBV19
d_call: TRBD1
cdr3_nt: TGTGCCAGTAGTATGAACCGGGACAGGGGGTCTCAGCCCCAGCATTTT
cdr3_aa: CASSMNRDRGSQPQHF

j_call: TRBJ1-1
clone_size: NA
v_call: TRBV7-2
d_call: NA
cdr3_nt: TGTGCCAGCAGCTTCGGGGGTATGAACACTGAAGCTTTCTTT
cdr3_aa: CASSFGGMNTEAFF

j_call: TRBJ1-2
clone_size: NA
v_call: TRBV20-1
d_call: NA
cdr3_nt: TGCGCTCCCCCGGGGAGATATGGCTACACCTTC
cdr3_aa: CAPPGRYGYTF

j_call: TRBJ1-1
clone_size: NA
v_call: TRBV19
d_call: TRBD1
cdr3_nt: TGTGCCAGTAGTAAAGGGACAGGGAAACGAAGCACTGAAGCTTTCTTT
cdr3_aa: CASSKGTGKRSTEAFF

j_call: TRBJ2-3
clone_size: NA
v_call: TRBV19
d_call: TRBD2
cdr3_nt: TGTGCCAGTAACCGAGGCGGACTAGCGGGAGGAACTGGCACAGATACGCAGTATTTT
cdr3_aa: CASNRGGLAGGTGTDTQYF

j_call: TRBJ2-3
clone_size: NA
v_call: TRBV29-1
d_call: NA
cdr3_nt: TGCAGCGTTGGTCTAGGGGGCACAGATACGCAGTATTTT
cdr3_aa: CSVGLGGTDTQYF

j_call: TRBJ1-1
clone_size: once
v_call: TRBV5-6
d_call: NA
cdr3_nt: TGTGCCAGCAGCAGCAGGGAAATGAACACTGAAGCTTTCTTT
cdr3_aa: CASSSREMNTEAFF

j_call: TRBJ1-1
clone_size: NA
v_call: TRBV5-1
d_call: TRBD1
cdr3_nt: TGCGCCAGCAGCTTGTGGACAGGGGTGAACACTGAAGCTTTCTTT
cdr3_aa: CASSLWTGVNTEAFF

j_call: TRBJ2-1
clone_size: NA
v_call: TRBV2
d_call: TRBD2
cdr3_nt: TGTGCCAGCAGTGCTAGCGGGGGGTTGGATTGGGAGCAGTTCTTC
cdr3_aa: CASSASGGLDWEQFF

j_call: TRBJ2-7
clone_size: NA
v_call: TRBV5-1
d_call: TRBD1
cdr3_nt: TGCGCCAGCAGCTGGGACCGACGGACAGGGGACTACGAGCAGTACTTC
cdr3_aa: CASSWDRRTGDYEQYF

j_call: TRBJ2-7
clone_size: NA
v_call: TRBV5-4
d_call: TRBD2
cdr3_nt: TGTGCCAGCAGGTTATTACAAGCGGGGATATTCTACGAGCAGTACTTC
cdr3_aa: CASRLLQAGIFYEQYF

j_call: TRBJ1-1
clone_size: NA
v_call: TRBV28
d_call: NA
cdr3_nt: TGTGCCAGCCTCTCTCGGACTGAAGCTTTCTTT
cdr3_aa: CASLSRTEAFF

j_call: TRBJ2-7
clone_size: NA
v_call: TRBV7-6
d_call: TRBD2
cdr3_nt: TGTGCCAGCAGCGCGGGGGACGGGAGCTCCTACGAGCAGTACTTC
cdr3_aa: CASSAGDGSSYEQYF

j_call: TRBJ2-3
clone_size: once
v_call: TRBV2
d_call: NA
cdr3_nt: TGTGCCAGCAGCAATTACTGGTCCACAGATACGCAGTATTTT
cdr3_aa: CASSNYWSTDTQYF

j_call: TRBJ2-2
clone_size: NA
v_call: TRBV5-1
d_call: NA
cdr3_nt: TGCGCCAGCAGGGCAACGGGCGGGGCCGGGGAGCTGTTTTTT
cdr3_aa: CASRATGGAGELFF

j_call: TRBJ2-2
clone_size: NA
v_call: TRBV29-1
d_call: TRBD1
cdr3_nt: TGCAGCGGGACAGGGAATAGGCGGGGAGCTGTTTTT
cdr3_aa: CSGTGNRRGAVF

j_call: TRBJ1-4
clone_size: NA
v_call: TRBV4-2
d_call: TRBD1
cdr3_nt: TGTGCCAGCAGCCACGGACAGGGTAATGAAAAACTGTTTTTT
cdr3_aa: CASSHGQGNEKLFF

j_call: TRBJ2-7
clone_size: NA
v_call: TRBV27
d_call: TRBD2
cdr3_nt: TGTGCCAGCAGCCTAGCGGGCCGTTACGAGCAGTACTTC
cdr3_aa: CASSLAGRYEQYF

j_call: TRBJ2-7
clone_size: NA
v_call: TRBV27
d_call: TRBD2
cdr3_nt: TGTGCCAGCAAGCGGGGGTCCTACGAGCAGTACTTC
cdr3_aa: CASKRGSYEQYF

j_call: TRBJ1-5
clone_size: NA
v_call: TRBV29-1
d_call: TRBD1
cdr3_nt: TGCAGCGTGAGGAGGGGGCACGATCAGCCCCAGCATTTT
cdr3_aa: CSVRRGHDQPQHF

j_call: TRBJ1-2
clone_size: NA
v_call: TRBV4-1
d_call: TRBD1
cdr3_nt: TGCGCCAGCAGCCAACACGGGACAGCGCGAATAGCAAACTATGGCTACACCTTC
cdr3_aa: CASSQHGTARIANYGYTF

j_call: TRBJ2-7
clone_size: NA
v_call: TRBV30
d_call: NA
cdr3_nt: TGTGCCTGGCTCCACCGGGACATTTCCTACGAGCAGTACTTC
cdr3_aa: CAWLHRDISYEQYF

j_call: TRBJ2-5
clone_size: NA
v_call: TRBV18
d_call: TRBD2
cdr3_nt: TGTGCCAGCTTTTACCGGGCGGGAGAGAGGCAAGAGACCCAGTACTTC
cdr3_aa: CASFYRAGERQETQYF

j_call: TRBJ2-7
clone_size: NA
v_call: TRBV11-2
d_call: TRBD1
cdr3_nt: TGTGCCAGCAGCATTAGATCGGGACAGGGGTCTGAAGAGCAGTACTTC
cdr3_aa: CASSIRSGQGSEEQYF

j_call: TRBJ2-7
clone_size: NA
v_call: TRBV2
d_call: NA
cdr3_nt: TGTGCCGGATCCAGGGGCTACGAGCAGTACTTC
cdr3_aa: CAGSRGYEQYF

j_call: TRBJ2-6
clone_size: NA
v_call: TRBV27
d_call: NA
cdr3_nt: TGTGCCAGCAGTTTACTCGGGGCTGGGGCCAACGTCCTGACTTTC
cdr3_aa: CASSLLGAGANVLTF

j_call: TRBJ2-3
clone_size: NA
v_call: TRBV6-5
d_call: TRBD2
cdr3_nt: TGTGCCAGCAGTCCCGGGACTAGCAGCGATACGCAGTATTTT
cdr3_aa: CASSPGTSSDTQYF

j_call: TRBJ1-2
clone_size: NA
v_call: TRBV11-2
d_call: TRBD1
cdr3_nt: TGTGCCAGCAGCTTTTACAGGGGAGATGGCTACACCTTC
cdr3_aa: CASSFYRGDGYTF

j_call: TRBJ2-2
clone_size: NA
v_call: TRBV30
d_call: TRBD1
cdr3_nt: TGTGCCTGGAGCGACAGGGGCCCCGGGGAGCTGTTTTTT
cdr3_aa: CAWSDRGPGELFF

j_call: TRBJ1-1
clone_size: NA
v_call: TRBV7-9
d_call: NA
cdr3_nt: TGTGCCAGCAGCCGAACTACGACAGCAGGCACTGAAGCTTTCTTT
cdr3_aa: CASSRTTTAGTEAFF

j_call: TRBJ1-1
clone_size: NA
v_call: TRBV30
d_call: NA
cdr3_nt: TGTGCCTGGAGTCCTTCAGGGGATGAAGCTTTCTTT
cdr3_aa: CAWSPSGDEAFF

j_call: TRBJ1-5
clone_size: NA
v_call: TRBV19
d_call: NA
cdr3_nt: TGTGCCAGTAGGATGGGGGGGAGAGGGAATCAGCCCCAGCATTTT
cdr3_aa: CASRMGGRGNQPQHF

j_call: TRBJ1-5
clone_size: many
v_call: TRBV30
d_call: NA
cdr3_nt: TGTGCCTGGAGTGTGAAACCCTACAGGGACCCAACTCAGCCCCAGCATTTT
cdr3_aa: CAWSVKPYRDPTQPQHF

j_call: TRBJ2-3
clone_size: NA
v_call: TRBV20-1
d_call: NA
cdr3_nt: TGCAGTGCTAGAGTCGGGTATACGCAGTATTTT
cdr3_aa: CSARVGYTQYF

j_call: TRBJ2-1
clone_size: NA
v_call: TRBV21-1
d_call: NA
cdr3_nt: TGTGCCAGCAGCCTTGGGAGGGTGTCTGAGCAGTTCTTC
cdr3_aa: CASSLGRVSEQFF

j_call: TRBJ1-4
clone_size: NA
v_call: TRBV4-2
d_call: TRBD1
cdr3_nt: TGTGCCAGCAGCCAATCTCTCGGGACAGCTAATGAAAAACTGTTTTTT
cdr3_aa: CASSQSLGTANEKLFF

j_call: TRBJ2-1
clone_size: NA
v_call: TRBV4-2
d_call: NA
cdr3_nt: TGTGCCAGCAGCCAGTCTGACGTGGGCTGGGATGAGCAGTTCTTC
cdr3_aa: CASSQSDVGWDEQFF

j_call: TRBJ2-1
clone_size: NA
v_call: TRBV15
d_call: TRBD2
cdr3_nt: TGTGCCACCAGCACCGCTAGCGGAGCTTACAATGAGCAGTTCTTC
cdr3_aa: CATSTASGAYNEQFF

j_call: TRBJ1-3
clone_size: NA
v_call: TRBV25-1
d_call: NA
cdr3_nt: TGTGCCAGCAGTGATTGGCAGGCGAGCTCTGGAAACACCATATATTTT
cdr3_aa: CASSDWQASSGNTIYF

j_call: TRBJ1-2
clone_size: NA
v_call: TRBV10-3
d_call: TRBD1
cdr3_nt: TGTGCCATCAGAGATTTGGACAGGTCGGTTTTCAACTATGGCTACACCTTC
cdr3_aa: CAIRDLDRSVFNYGYTF

j_call: TRBJ2-7
clone_size: once
v_call: TRBV7-9
d_call: TRBD1
cdr3_nt: TGTGCCAGCAGCTCCGGCCTGGGACAGGTTTACTCCGAGCAGTACTTC
cdr3_aa: CASSSGLGQVYSEQYF

j_call: TRBJ2-7
clone_size: NA
v_call: TRBV13
d_call: NA
cdr3_nt: TGTGCCAGCAGCTATACTAGAGTGGAGCAGTACTTC
cdr3_aa: CASSYTRVEQYF

j_call: TRBJ2-7
clone_size: few
v_call: TRBV5-4
d_call: TRBD1
cdr3_nt: TGTGCCAGCAGCTTGGGGGACAGGGGTCACGAGCAGTACTTC
cdr3_aa: CASSLGDRGHEQYF